The source of this T cell receptor (beta chain) is a study of cytomegalovirus exposure and HLA in healthy donors. Background on the study: In an early release, HLA-typed donors contributed some 82 million unique TCR sequences. Notes on the study in general: A later analysis associated 15,000 or so TCR beta sequences with HLA alleles at a 0.05 false discovery rate. Some public TCRs appeared in many individuals, while most sequences were rare. Researchers counted roughly 150 TCR beta chains as cytomegalovirus-associated.

As concerns this clone: Its antigen is unknown.

The CDR3 loop spans 16 amino acids. Trimming took 0 bases from V and 6 from J; bases not matched to a gene: 6. Germline V gene sequence: CDR1 MRHNA, CDR2 SNTAGT. Researchers ran the PCR with 60 Vbeta and 13 Jbeta primers. Using immunoSEQ multiplex PCR, the repertoire was profiled, and TCRdb retains in-frame clones only, with some absent. The table has roughly 110,000 clones, approximately 80% seen once. The sequenced sample was PBMCs. The source is a male donor in good health and CMV-seronegative. V gene TRBV6-4 combines with J gene TRBJ2-2; 8 bases align to TRBD2. The DNA for the CDR3 is TGTGCCAGCAGTGACTCTGAGGGACTAGGGGCCGGGGAGCTGTTTTTT. Protein: CASSDSEGLGAGELFF.